This entry lists 17 T cell receptor beta chains sequenced from one sample in a study of CD8+ T cells in alopecia areata. In a group of about 5 patients, CD4+ cells were sorted into CD25+CD127- cells. Extracted RNA was reverse transcribed, and the resulting cDNA served as sequencing template. The method was immunoSEQ multiplex PCR; TCRdb's version includes in-frame clones alone and lacks a portion of them. The sample includes 30,000 to 45,000 clones, 45% to 65% seen only once; the top ten take about 1.7%. Specimen: CD4+ Tregs sorted from blood. These receptors all stem from a human donor with alopecia areata.

J is TRBJ2-4 and V is TRBV9; unclear D gene. The V gene lost 0 bases and the J gene lost 15 bases, with 16 bases spanning the gap. The CDR3 is 13 amino acids. Germline V gene sequence: CDR1 SGDLS, CDR2 YYNGEE. The CDR3 loop is CASSVVSHGPMYF. Written as DNA, the CDR3 is TGTGCCAGCAGCGTAGTGTCCCACGGACCGATGTACTTC.

The chain employs TRBV5-6 and TRBJ2-1, with unresolved D. The CDR3 has 13 amino acids. Trimming shortened V by 2 bases and J by 7 bases, and 10 bases separated the two germline ends. CDR1 SGHDT and CDR2 YYEEEE come from the germline V gene. This CDR3 is CASSLSRWNEQFF. The CDR3 bases are TGTGCCAGCAGCTTATCCAGATGGAATGAGCAGTTCTTC.

This clone ranks as medium-sized (0.01 to 0.1%). This chain links TRBV18 with TRBJ2-5; D ambiguous. Deletions cut 3 bases from V and 4 bases from J, with 15 bases between. The germline gives CDR1 KGHSH, CDR2 LQKENI. This CDR3 is built from 15 residues. Written as DNA, the CDR3 is TGTGCCAGCTCACCCGGCCCACAAGCTACAGAGACCCAGTACTTC. It is translated as CASSPGPQATETQYF.

A single count supports this clone. The CDR3 nucleotides read TGTGCCAGCAAAGGACAGGGGGCGCCGGCTGGCTACACCTTC. Translating gives CASKGQGAPAGYTF. The rearrangement joins TRBV28 to TRBJ1-2; TRBD1 matches at 11 bases. V lost 7 bases, J lost 7 bases, and 8 bases stayed unmatched. There are 14 residues in the CDR3. CDR1 MDHEN and CDR2 SYDVKM come from the germline V gene.

This clone has a single count. The rearrangement links TRBV9 to TRBJ2-6; D gene unclear. From germline, CDR1 is SGDLS and CDR2 YYNGEE. The CDR3 sequence is 16 residues long. Trimming took off 4 bases at V and 0 bases at J, with 11 bases between the two ends. The CDR3 DNA is TGTGCCAGCAGCCCCACAGCAACCTCTGGGGCCAACGTCCTGACTTTC. Amino acid sequence: CASSPTATSGANVLTF.

This clone showed up just once. The chain has TRBV9 and TRBJ2-1; TRBD2 agrees at 12 bases. There are 16 residues in the CDR3. Germline V gives CDR1 SGDLS, CDR2 YYNGEE. The trim removed 4 bases at V and 5 bases at J, leaving 7 bases unmatched. Here the CDR3 reads CASSRLAGARDNEQFF. The DNA for the CDR3 is TGTGCCAGCAGCCGACTAGCGGGAGCAAGGGACAATGAGCAGTTCTTC.

The J gene is TRBJ2-1, the V gene TRBV11-2; D may match TRBD1 or TRBD2 (6 bases each). The CDR3 has 13 amino acids. With 6 bases removed from V and 9 bases from J, the gap between germline ends came to 15 bases. Germline V gene data show CDR1 as SGHAT and CDR2 as FQNNGV. CDR3 DNA: TGTGCCAGCAGGAGGGGCGAGGGGGGTGAGCAGTTCTTC. It is translated as CASRRGEGGEQFF.

This clone is a singleton in its sample. The rearrangement joins TRBV4-2 to TRBJ1-2; D is undetermined. The length of the CDR3 is 15 residues. In germline, CDR1 is LGHNA, CDR2 YNFKEQ. Trimming took off 0 bases at V and 0 bases at J, with 8 bases between the two ends. The CDR3 coding sequence is TGTGCCAGCAGCCAAGATGGGTCAGCTAACTATGGCTACACCTTC. Amino acid sequence: CASSQDGSANYGYTF.

This clone was recorded only once. The rearrangement joins TRBV5-1 to TRBJ2-7, with TRBD2 matching over 9 bases. This CDR3 is 14 amino acids long. Germline V gene sequence: CDR1 SGHRS, CDR2 YFSETQ. After removal of 3 bases from V and 3 bases from J, the junction contained 4 bases not matched to a gene. The CDR3 here is CASSSSGIRYEQYF. Written as DNA, the CDR3 is TGCGCCAGCAGCTCTAGCGGGATCCGCTACGAGCAGTACTTC.

This clone has just one count. The chain uses TRBV5-4 and TRBJ2-7; no reliable D call. Germline V gene data show CDR1 as SGHNT and CDR2 as YYREEE (reference sequence). CDR3 length: 13 residues. V lost 0 bases and J lost 3, with 7 bases in between. DNA of the CDR3: TGTGCCAGCAGCTTGGAAGCCAGCTACGAGCAGTACTTC. Translated, it gives CASSLEASYEQYF.

This clone was counted a few times. This sample includes further DNA sequences coding for the same CDR3. The V and J genes are TRBV5-1 and TRBJ2-5; no clear D gene. Trimming took 4 bases from V and 2 from J, leaving 3 bases between them. Per germline, CDR1 SGHRS and CDR2 YFSETQ. The CDR3 extends over 11 amino acids. The CDR3 region has the DNA TGCGCCAGCAGCGCACAAGAGACCCAGTACTTC. Protein sequence: CASSAQETQYF.

The chain combines TRBV11-2 with TRBJ2-2; D might be TRBD1 (6 bases). This CDR3 region has 14 residues. CDR1 and CDR2 (germline): SGHAT, FQNNGV. V was clipped by 8 bases and J by 4 bases, with 14 bases between them. CDR3 bases: TGTGCCAGCGGAACAGGGTTCAGCACCGGGGAGCTGTTTTTT. It is translated as CASGTGFSTGELFF.

The rearrangement links TRBV7-8 to TRBJ1-5; D is perhaps TRBD1 (5 bases). The CDR3 runs to 16 residues. CDR1 is SGHVS, CDR2 FQNEAQ, per germline. V dropped 3 bases and J dropped 9 bases, with 21 bases sitting between them. CDR3 protein: CASSFNQGALKGPQHF. In DNA, the CDR3 is TGTGCCAGCAGCTTTAACCAGGGCGCCCTAAAAGGGCCCCAGCATTTT. Full variable domain (rest looked up from reference TRBV7-8 and TRBJ1-5): GAGVSQSPRYKVAKRGQDVALRCDPISGHVSLFWYQQALGQGPEFLTYFQNEAQLDKSGLPSDRFFAERPEGSVSTLKIQRTQQEDSAVYLCASSFNQGALKGPQHFGDGTRLSIL.

V is TRBV5-6 and J is TRBJ2-3, with no clear D. V lost 1 base and J 3 bases, leaving 12 bases between the germline ends. CDR1 and CDR2 (germline): SGHDT, YYEEEE. The CDR3 contains 15 residues. The CDR3 protein is CASSLLGRSTDTQYF. In DNA form, the CDR3 reads TGTGCCAGCAGCTTGCTGGGCAGATCTACAGATACGCAGTATTTT. Looking up the rest from reference TRBV5-6 and TRBJ2-3 gives the full variable domain: DAGVTQSPTHLIKTRGQQVTLRCSPKSGHDTVSWYQQALGQGPQFIFQYYEEEERQRGNFPDRFSGHQFPNYSSELNVNALLLGDSALYLCASSLLGRSTDTQYFGPGTRLTVL.

This clone appeared a few times. The chain uses TRBV7-2 and TRBJ2-1, with a tentative D call TRBD1 (6 bases). V was cut by 5 bases and J by 1 base, with 12 bases left in between. In germline, CDR1 is SGHTA, CDR2 FQGNSA. The CDR3 runs 15 residues. The CDR3 region is CASSRRQVSYNEQFF. The CDR3 DNA sequence: TGTGCCAGCAGCCGCCGACAGGTATCCTACAATGAGCAGTTCTTC.

This clone has more than one count but fewer than ten. This chain's CDR3 is CASSVEGLHTDTQYF. In DNA, the CDR3 is TGTGCCAGCAGTGTTGAGGGGTTACACACAGATACGCAGTATTTT. The chain employs TRBV2 and TRBJ2-3; tentatively, D is TRBD1 or TRBD2 (5 bases each). The CDR3 has 15 amino acids. Trimming stripped 4 bases from V and 2 bases from J, with 13 bases between. Germline CDR1 SNHLY, CDR2 FYNNEI.

This clone was recorded a few times. V usage is TRBV7-2 and J usage is TRBJ2-4, with 9 bases that match TRBD1. CDR3 length equals 15 residues. Germline-derived CDR1 and CDR2 are SGHTA and FQGNSA. V lost 4 bases, J lost 7 bases, and 8 bases stayed unmatched. As DNA, the CDR3 is TGTGCCAGCAGCTCGAGACAGGGGGACTTGAACATTCAGTACTTC. Translated: CASSSRQGDLNIQYF.